These 12 T cell receptor beta chains originate from one sample sequenced in a study of molecular identifiers for immune sequencing clone quantification. TCRdb re-derived calls from the PCR reads in MiXCR, one entry per CDR3 protein. Of about 97,000 distinct CDR3 sequences listed, 24% are singletons. Specimen: naive CD8+ T cells from blood, with Jurkat cell RNA spiked in. Subset specified: FACS-sorted CD8+CD4-CCR7+CD45RA+ naive T cells. The receptor set was obtained from a human donor in good health. Some libraries in this study had Jurkat cell RNA spiked in.

This rearrangement joins TRBV7-9 to TRBJ2-1; unclear D gene. The CDR3 runs 14 residues. V was shortened by 4 bases and J by 8 bases, with 15 bases between the two germline ends. Germline V gives CDR1 SEHNR, CDR2 FQNEAQ (reference sequence). The CDR3 protein is CASSSFLGFDEQFF. In DNA form, the CDR3 reads TGTGCCAGCAGCTCGTTTTTGGGATTCGATGAGCAGTTCTTC.

The rearrangement uses TRBV2 and TRBJ2-7; 7 bases fit TRBD1. The CDR3 spans 14 residues. Unmatched junction bases numbered 13, after V lost 4 bases and J lost 10 bases. CDR1 and CDR2 (germline): SNHLY, FYNNEI. The DNA of the CDR3 is TGTGCCAGCAGTGCTTTCGACAGGGATCAACGTCAGTACTTC. Translating gives CASSAFDRDQRQYF.

V and J are TRBV13 and TRBJ2-3; 7 positions agree with TRBD2. V trimming: 3 bases; J trimming: 7 bases; junction bases outside the gene matches: 13. CDR1 and CDR2 (germline): PRHDT, FYEKMQ (reference sequence). CDR3 length equals 16 residues. This CDR3 reads CASSFGRLRELNTQYF. The CDR3 nucleotides are TGTGCCAGCAGCTTTGGTCGTCTGCGGGAGCTAAATACGCAGTATTTT.

This clonotype was counted a few times. The chain employs TRBV27 and TRBJ1-2; D might be TRBD1 (5 bases). From germline, CDR1 is MNHEY and CDR2 SMNVEV (reference sequence). V lost 3 bases and J 8 bases, leaving 16 bases between the germline ends. The CDR3 is 14 amino acids. The CDR3 region has the DNA TGTGCCAGCAGTTTCTCAGGGTACCGTCGCGGCTACACCTTC. This sequence encodes CASSFSGYRRGYTF.

This clonotype came up many times. J is TRBJ2-3 and V is TRBV28, with D uncertain. Trimming removed 2 bases at V and 1 base at J, with 19 bases between. The germline V gene encodes CDR1 MDHEN and CDR2 SYDVKM. This CDR3 is 18 amino acids long. CDR3 loop: CASSLPGRTILGTDTQYF. The CDR3 DNA is TGTGCCAGCAGTTTACCCGGCAGGACCATTCTGGGCACAGATACGCAGTATTTT.

This clonotype was detected many times. The chain employs TRBV20-1 and TRBJ2-2, with D perhaps being TRBD1 or TRBD2 (5 bases each). CDR1 is DFQATT and CDR2 is SNEGSKA in the germline V gene (reference sequence). V was cut by 0 bases and J by 0 bases, with 8 bases left in between. The CDR3 sequence is 15 residues long. CDR3 DNA: TGCAGTGCTAGAGATTGGGGGACGAACACCGGGGAGCTGTTTTTT. Protein sequence: CSARDWGTNTGELFF.

This clonotype was counted many times. This chain links TRBV19 with TRBJ2-1; D uncertain. Germline lookup yields CDR1 LNHDA and CDR2 SQIVND (reference sequence). V lost 5 bases and J lost 10, with 9 bases in between. The CDR3 runs to 11 residues. Here the CDR3 DNA reads TGTGCCAGTAGTTTAGGACGAGAGCAGTTCTTC. Protein product: CASSLGREQFF.

This rearrangement joins TRBV13 to TRBJ2-2, with a possible D match to TRBD2 (5 bases). The V end was cut by 5 bases, the J end by 10 bases, with 17 bases between. The CDR3 is 14 amino acids. Germline assignment: CDR1 PRHDT and CDR2 FYEKMQ (reference sequence). The chain's CDR3 is CASSERLPLAELFF. CDR3 nucleotide sequence: TGTGCCAGCAGCGAGCGACTACCATTGGCGGAGCTGTTTTTT.

Concerning this clonotype: One end of the junction fails to match germline, which may point to a read error. The chain uses TRBV7-2 and TRBJ2-2, with 8 bases lining up with TRBD1. The germline V gene encodes CDR1 SGHTA and CDR2 FQGNSA. The CDR3 consists of 16 residues. The CDR3 nucleotides read TGTGCTAGCAGCCCCGGACAGGGATCGAACACCGGGGAGCTGTTTTTT. Residues: CASSPGQGSNTGELFF.

This clonotype has at least ten counts. V gene TRBV6-5 combines with J gene TRBJ1-5; 8 bases line up with TRBD1. Germline V gene sequence: CDR1 MNHEY, CDR2 SVGAGI. The trim removed 0 bases at V and 9 bases at J, leaving 7 bases unmatched. The CDR3 is 15 residues long. CDR3: CASSYSRTGLGPQHF. The CDR3 region has the DNA TGTGCCAGCAGTTACTCCAGGACAGGGCTTGGGCCCCAGCATTTT.

Regarding this clonotype: Sequence at one end of the junction differs from germline and may be a read error. The chain employs TRBV6-2 or TRBV6-3 and TRBJ2-7, with 13 bases that match TRBD2. CDR3 length: 17 residues. CDR1 and CDR2 (germline): MNHEY, SVGEGT. CDR3 in DNA: TGTGCCAACAGTTACTCGACTAGCGGGGGGCCACCCTACGAGCAGTACTTC. Amino acids: CANSYSTSGGPPYEQYF.

This clonotype was counted at least ten times. The chain employs TRBV5-5 and TRBJ2-3; D possibly corresponds to TRBD2 (6 bases). CDR3 length: 16 residues. The germline CDR1 and CDR2 sequences are SGHKS and YYEKEE (reference sequence). Deletions cut 0 bases from V and 0 bases from J, with 11 bases between. The CDR3 loop is CASSLEGGVSTDTQYF. The CDR3 nucleotides are TGTGCCAGCAGCTTGGAAGGCGGGGTCAGCACAGATACGCAGTATTTT.